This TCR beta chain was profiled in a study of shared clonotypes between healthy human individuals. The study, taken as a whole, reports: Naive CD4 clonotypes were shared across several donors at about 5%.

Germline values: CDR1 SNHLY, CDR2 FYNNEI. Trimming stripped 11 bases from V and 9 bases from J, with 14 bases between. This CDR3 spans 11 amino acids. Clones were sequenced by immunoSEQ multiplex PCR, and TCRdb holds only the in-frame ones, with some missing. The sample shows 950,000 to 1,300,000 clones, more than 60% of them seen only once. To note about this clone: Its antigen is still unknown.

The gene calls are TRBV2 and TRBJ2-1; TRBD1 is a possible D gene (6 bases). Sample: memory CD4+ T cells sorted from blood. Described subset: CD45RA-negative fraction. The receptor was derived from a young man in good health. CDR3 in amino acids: CASKVGAEQFF. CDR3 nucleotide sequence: TGTGCCTCAAAAGTGGGGGCTGAGCAGTTCTTC.